This entry lists 10 T cell receptor beta chains sequenced from one sample in a study of cytomegalovirus exposure and HLA in healthy donors. Amplification used 60 Vbeta primers and 13 Jbeta primers. Clones were read by immunoSEQ multiplex PCR, and TCRdb kept only the in-frame ones, dropping some. The sample lists 60,000 to 70,000 clones; 65% to 85% were seen once. What was sequenced was PBMCs. The origin of the receptors is a woman aged 30 to 39 in good health and CMV-seronegative.

The chain uses TRBV9 and TRBJ2-3; D perhaps matches TRBD2 (6 bases). Germline V gene sequence: CDR1 SGDLS, CDR2 YYNGEE. The CDR3 has 14 amino acids. Trimming removed 1 base at V and 4 bases at J, with 10 bases between. The CDR3 is CASSVIPSADTQYF. The CDR3 nucleotides read TGTGCCAGCAGCGTAATCCCTAGCGCAGATACGCAGTATTTT. Looking up the rest from reference TRBV9 and TRBJ2-3 gives the full variable domain: DSGVTQTPKHLITATGQRVTLRCSPRSGDLSVYWYQQSLDQGLQFLIQYYNGEERAKGNILERFSAQQFPDLHSELNLSSLELGDSALYFCASSVIPSADTQYFGPGTRLTVL.

V usage is TRBV5-4 and J usage is TRBJ2-7, with TRBD1 matching over 7 bases. CDR1 is SGHNT, CDR2 YYREEE, per germline (reference sequence). The V and J ends lost 4 bases and 2 bases, in that order; junction bases with no gene match: 9. The CDR3 is made up of 15 amino acids. As DNA, the CDR3 is TGTGCCAGCAGCGATCCTAAGGGACAGACCTACGAGCAGTACTTC. Translation: CASSDPKGQTYEQYF.

This rearrangement joins TRBV4-2 to TRBJ2-7; TRBD2 matches at 13 bases. J gave up 3 bases and V 4 bases, and 6 bases lay outside the gene matches. This CDR3 contains 16 residues. Germline assignment: CDR1 LGHNA and CDR2 YNFKEQ. The CDR3 sequence is CASSREGTSGDYEQYF. CDR3 DNA: TGTGCCAGCAGCCGAGAGGGGACTAGCGGGGACTACGAGCAGTACTTC.

This chain uses TRBV7-9 with TRBJ1-2; 9 bases match TRBD1. CDR3 length equals 14 residues. The V segment lost 5 bases and the J segment 4 bases; nucleotides outside the gene matches: 5. The germline V gene has CDR1 SEHNR and CDR2 FQNEAQ (reference sequence). The CDR3 bases are TGTGCCAGCAGCCGACAGGGGGGGCCCTATGGCTACACCTTC. Translated, it gives CASSRQGGPYGYTF.

This clone was seen a few times. The V call is TRBV6-1, the J call TRBJ2-7; 7 positions match TRBD1. CDR1 is MNHNS, CDR2 SASEGT, per germline. V trimming: 4 bases; J trimming: 0 bases; junction bases outside the gene matches: 6. The CDR3 has 15 residues. The CDR3 is CASSASGTASYEQYF. The CDR3, as DNA: TGTGCCAGCAGTGCATCCGGGACAGCCTCCTACGAGCAGTACTTC.

The V gene is TRBV5-1, the J gene TRBJ2-7; D perhaps matches TRBD1 (6 bases). This CDR3 is built from 14 residues. Germline CDR1 SGHRS, CDR2 YFSETQ. Trimming took off 0 bases at V and 7 bases at J, with 14 bases between the two ends. CDR3 DNA: TGCGCCAGCAGCTTGGCGGCAGGGGCGGAGGAGCAGTACTTC. Its protein is CASSLAAGAEEQYF.

This chain joins TRBV11-2 and TRBJ2-5; tentatively, D is TRBD2 (5 bases). V lost 3 bases and J lost 0, with 8 bases in between. Looked up from germline, CDR1 is SGHAT and CDR2 is FQNNGV. The CDR3 has 14 residues. This CDR3 is CASSFAGNQETQYF. The DNA for the CDR3 is TGTGCCAGCAGCTTCGCGGGTAACCAAGAGACCCAGTACTTC.

The CDR3 coding sequence is TGTGCCAGCAGCTTAGTAAGCGGGAAACATACTACGCAGTATTTT. Translating it yields CASSLVSGKHTTQYF. This chain joins TRBV7-2 and TRBJ2-3; 7 nucleotides align to TRBD2. Losses at the gene ends were 1 base for V and 8 bases for J; bases not matched to a gene: 9. The germline gives CDR1 SGHTA, CDR2 FQGNSA. The CDR3 is 15 residues long.

V usage is TRBV4-3 and J usage is TRBJ1-1, with D perhaps matching TRBD1 (6 bases). The germline V and J ends were trimmed by 5 bases and 4 bases, with 17 bases remaining between them. This CDR3 comprises 15 residues. Germline lookup yields CDR1 LGHNA and CDR2 YSLEER. The CDR3 spells CASSVRTTGITEAFF. CDR3 DNA: TGCGCCAGCAGCGTCCGAACCACAGGGATCACTGAAGCTTTCTTT.

The rearrangement joins TRBV9 to TRBJ2-3; weak D call: TRBD2 (6 bases). Germline loops: CDR1 SGDLS, CDR2 YYNGEE. This CDR3 is 14 amino acids long. The ends were cut back, 3 bases at V and 0 bases at J, with 8 bases in the middle. CDR3 nucleotide sequence: TGTGCCAGCAGCGGTAGCGGTAGCACAGATACGCAGTATTTT. This translates into CASSGSGSTDTQYF.